This record concerns one T cell receptor (beta chain) sequence. No cognate antigen has been identified for it. No quality values exist for individual bases; no much larger clone is one base distant. These data originate in a study of early T cells in non-severe SARS-CoV-2 infection (dated by TCRdb to the early 2020s). Turning to the overall study: Bulk RNA from unsorted whole blood was used for TCR sequencing, so alpha and beta chains could not be paired. The paper as a whole reports these results and caveats: Matching against VDJdb was skewed toward anti-spike CD8 responses, likely underestimated virus-specific expansions, and missed private and CD4 specificities.

A case-control design nested within a healthcare worker cohort in London, UK, was used, with weekly nasopharyngeal swab PCR tests and blood sampling performed. Healthcare workers were recruited during the week of the UK lockdown, between 23 and 31 March 2020, and followed weekly for up to roughly 15 weeks. The protocol used for the library was 5' RACE. The sequencer listed for this sample is NextSeq 500. In the TCR library protocol, unique molecular identifiers were attached to individual cDNA molecules to correct for PCR bias and sequencing error. Both TCR alpha and beta chains were sequenced, and tight co-correlation was observed between alpha and beta sequence abundances in each sample. Per the authors' processing: Decombinator V4 was used to annotate the V gene, J gene and CDR3 of the TCR sequences. TCRs were defined as expanded if a significant change between any two time points was detected under a Poisson model with p below 0.0001. TCR abundances were normalised to the total number of TCRs sequenced per sample and expressed as counts per million. MAIT TCRs were defined by TRAV1-2 paired with TRAJ12, TRAJ20 or TRAJ33, and iNKT TCRs by TRAV10 paired with TRAJ18. VDJdb, accessed on 1 November 2021, was searched for TCRs annotated for CMV, EBV and SARS-CoV-2, and TCRs annotated for more than one antigen were excluded. The public reads were run again by TCRdb, first through fastp at Q25 and then through MiXCR, and only productive beta chains were kept. Duplicate CDR3 protein sequences are folded into a single record with the most common DNA and genes. The V and J calls, along with clone size, are taken from TCRdb and not from the paper's own processing. The sample table holds some 87,000 distinct CDR3 sequences, of which about an eighth were seen once. The ten top clones hold about 1.5% of the sample.

The germline ends are 11 bases apart after V is trimmed by 1 base and J by 0 bases. The germline V gene encodes CDR1 SGHRS and CDR2 YFSETQ. The CDR3 runs 17 amino acids, cysteine and phenylalanine included. Only the CDR3 DNA is retained, 51 bases long and in frame from the first base. The sample comprised whole blood. The TCR comes from an adult who was a healthcare worker with PCR-confirmed SARS-CoV-2 infection or an uninfected control (not recorded which). Recombination connected TRBV5-1 to TRBJ2-6, with no reliable assignment of the D segment. The DNA sequence is as follows: TGCGCCAGCAGCTTGTCTCGCGGAAGCTCTGGGGCCAACGTCCTGACTTTC. Its coded protein is CASSLSRGSSGANVLTF.